Described below is a single TCR beta chain sequence and its context. Treatment indicated: randomized to nivolumab then ipilimumab (arm A) or the reverse (arm B). Patients had received no earlier DNA-damaging chemotherapy. Sorted cells were live CD3+CD8+, lacking CD19 and CD56, from PBMCs. Data came from immunoSEQ multiplex PCR; TCRdb stores just in-frame clones and leaves some out. The table includes roughly 31,000 clones, 86% detected once. Trimming removed 4 bases from V and 2 bases from J, with 7 bases in between. The CDR3 loop spans 12 amino acids. CDR1 and CDR2 (germline): SGHDT, YYEEEE. The data are from a study of sequential checkpoint blockade in melanoma. Across the whole study: First-line arms were nivolumab then ipilimumab, or the reverse, randomized 1:1.

The rearrangement links TRBV5-6 to TRBJ2-7, with D uncertain. Sequenced here: CD8+ T cells sorted from blood (inferred from file names), sampled from a patient given nivolumab and ipilimumab in sequence. The receptor was isolated from a human donor with melanoma. CDR3 sequence reads: CASSDSAYEQYF. CDR3 DNA sequence: TGTGCCAGCAGCGACTCAGCCTACGAGCAGTACTTC.